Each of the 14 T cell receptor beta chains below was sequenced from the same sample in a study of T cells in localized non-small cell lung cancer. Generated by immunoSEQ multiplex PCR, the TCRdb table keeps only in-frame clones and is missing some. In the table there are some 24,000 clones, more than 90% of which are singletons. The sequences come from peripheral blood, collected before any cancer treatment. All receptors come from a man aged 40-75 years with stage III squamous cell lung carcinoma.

Here the CDR3 DNA reads TGTGCCAGCAGCTTAGATTGGCTAGCGGGGGCCTACACCGGGGAGCTGTTTTTT. It encodes CASSLDWLAGAYTGELFF. The genes are TRBV11-2 and TRBJ2-2, with TRBD2 matching over 10 bases. Per the germline V gene, CDR1 is SGHAT and CDR2 is FQNNGV. Losses at the gene ends were 0 bases for V and 3 bases for J; bases not matched to a gene: 7. The CDR3 length is 18 residues.

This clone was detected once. CDR3 residues: CASSLTGQRGQETQYF. The CDR3 region has the DNA TGTGCCAGCAGCTTAACGGGCCAGCGGGGGCAAGAGACCCAGTACTTC. The V gene is TRBV7-3, the J gene TRBJ2-5; 8 bases are shared with TRBD2. The V and J ends lost 0 bases and 2 bases, in that order; junction bases with no gene match: 5. Per the germline V gene, CDR1 is SGHTA and CDR2 is FQGTGA. This CDR3 has 16 amino acids.

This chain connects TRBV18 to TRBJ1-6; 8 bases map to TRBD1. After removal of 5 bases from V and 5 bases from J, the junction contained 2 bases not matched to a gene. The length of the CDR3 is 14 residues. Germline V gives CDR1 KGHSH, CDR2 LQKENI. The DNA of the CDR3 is TGTGCCAGCTCATCGGGACAGGATAATTCACCCCTCCACTTT. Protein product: CASSSGQDNSPLHF.

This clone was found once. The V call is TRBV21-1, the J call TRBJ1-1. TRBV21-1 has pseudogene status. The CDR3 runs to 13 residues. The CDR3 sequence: CASSPLVNTEAFF. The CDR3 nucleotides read TGTGCCAGCAGCCCCCTAGTGAACACTGAAGCTTTCTTT.

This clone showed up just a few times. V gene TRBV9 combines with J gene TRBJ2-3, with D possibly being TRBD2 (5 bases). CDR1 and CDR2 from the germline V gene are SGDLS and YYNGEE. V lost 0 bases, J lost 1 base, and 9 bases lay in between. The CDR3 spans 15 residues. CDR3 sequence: CASSVGGSGTDTQYF. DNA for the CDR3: TGTGCCAGCAGCGTAGGCGGGTCCGGCACAGATACGCAGTATTTT.

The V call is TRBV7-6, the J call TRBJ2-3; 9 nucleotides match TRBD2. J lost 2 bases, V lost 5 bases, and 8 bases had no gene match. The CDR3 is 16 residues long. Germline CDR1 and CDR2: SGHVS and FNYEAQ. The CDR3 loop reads CASSTVAGANTDTQYF. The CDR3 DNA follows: TGTGCCAGCAGCACCGTAGCGGGGGCGAACACAGATACGCAGTATTTT.

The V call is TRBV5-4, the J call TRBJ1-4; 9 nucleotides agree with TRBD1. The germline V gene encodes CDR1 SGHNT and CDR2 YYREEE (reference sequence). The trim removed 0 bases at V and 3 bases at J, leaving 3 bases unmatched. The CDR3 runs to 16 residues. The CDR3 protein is CASSLDRGRANEKLFF. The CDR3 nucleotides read TGTGCCAGCAGCTTGGACAGGGGGCGGGCTAATGAAAAACTGTTTTTT.

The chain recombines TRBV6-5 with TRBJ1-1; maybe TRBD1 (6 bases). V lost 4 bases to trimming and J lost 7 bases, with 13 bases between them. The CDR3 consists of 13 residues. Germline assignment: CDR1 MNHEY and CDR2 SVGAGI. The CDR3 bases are TGTGCCAGCAGTTCACAGGGTGGGAATGAAGCTTTCTTT. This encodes CASSSQGGNEAFF.

The CDR3 coding sequence is TGTGCCAGCAGTTTAGGGACAGGGTTAGGGGAGCAGTACTTC. Its protein is CASSLGTGLGEQYF. The chain employs TRBV27 and TRBJ2-7, with TRBD1 matching 9 bases. Germline assignment: CDR1 MNHEY and CDR2 SMNVEV (reference sequence). The CDR3 covers 14 residues. V was pared by 2 bases and J by 7 bases, with 6 bases of the junction left unmatched.

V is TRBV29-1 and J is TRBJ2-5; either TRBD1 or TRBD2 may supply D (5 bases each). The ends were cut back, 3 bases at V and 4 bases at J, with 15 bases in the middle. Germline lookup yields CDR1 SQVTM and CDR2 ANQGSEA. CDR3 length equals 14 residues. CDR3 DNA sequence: TGCAGCGTTGAGTCTTCGGGACGAGGAGAGACCCAGTACTTC. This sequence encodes CSVESSGRGETQYF.

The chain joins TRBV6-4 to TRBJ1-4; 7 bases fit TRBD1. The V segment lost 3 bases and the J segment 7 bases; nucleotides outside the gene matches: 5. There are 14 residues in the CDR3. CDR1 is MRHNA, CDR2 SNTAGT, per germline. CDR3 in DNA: TGTGCCAGCAGTGAACACAGGGGAGGTGAAAAACTGTTTTTT. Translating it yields CASSEHRGGEKLFF.

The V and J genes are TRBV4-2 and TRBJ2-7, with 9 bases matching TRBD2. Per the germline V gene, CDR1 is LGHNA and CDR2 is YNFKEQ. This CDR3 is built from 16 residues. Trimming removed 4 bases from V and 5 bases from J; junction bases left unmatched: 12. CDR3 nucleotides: TGTGCCAGCAGCCGGGGGGATAGCGGGAGCGTGGACGAGCAGTACTTC. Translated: CASSRGDSGSVDEQYF.

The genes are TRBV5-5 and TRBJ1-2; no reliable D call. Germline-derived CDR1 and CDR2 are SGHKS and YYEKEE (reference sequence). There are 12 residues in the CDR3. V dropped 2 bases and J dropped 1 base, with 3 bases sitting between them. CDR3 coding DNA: TGTGCCAGCAGCTTAAGTAACTATGGCTACACCTTC. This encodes CASSLSNYGYTF.

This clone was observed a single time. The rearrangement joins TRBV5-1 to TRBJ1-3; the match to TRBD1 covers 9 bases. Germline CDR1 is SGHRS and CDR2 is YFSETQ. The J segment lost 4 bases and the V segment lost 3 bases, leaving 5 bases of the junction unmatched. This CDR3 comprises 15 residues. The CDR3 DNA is TGCGCCAGCAGCTGGGGACAGGGTTCCGGAAACACCATATATTTT. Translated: CASSWGQGSGNTIYF.